This is a list of T cell receptor beta chains from one sample in a study of T cell responses to AZD1222 COVID-19 vaccine. TCRdb keeps only in-frame clones here, not all; method: immunoSEQ multiplex PCR. The table has 90,000 to 100,000 clones, roughly nine tenths seen once. The sample was peripheral blood, taken on day 0 of AZD1222 vaccination. Receptor source: an adult in good health. Both conserved end residues are part of each CDR3. The order of the fields is clone size, D gene, J gene, V gene, CDR3 length, CDR3 DNA, CDR3 protein. The D gene is left open where the match is weak. Size is stated for part of the rows, as once, few or many counts, or as a class when the clone is expanded.

>NA|NA|TRBJ2-1|TRBV11-3|11
TGTGCCACTAGGGGCCACAATGAGCAGTTCTTC
CATRGHNEQFF
>NA|NA|TRBJ1-1|TRBV9|14
TGTGCCAGCAGCGTAGATGGGCAGGGCACTGAAGCTTTCTTT
CASSVDGQGTEAFF
>NA|NA|TRBJ1-2|TRBV6-5|13
TGTGCCAGCAGAGAGTCGGTAAACTATGGCTACACCTTC
CASRESVNYGYTF
>once|NA|TRBJ1-2|TRBV5-5|16
TGTGCCAGCAGCCCCAGATTCCCGGCGGCTAACTATGGCTACACCTTC
CASSPRFPAANYGYTF
>NA|TRBD1|TRBJ2-7|TRBV4-3|15
TGCGCCAGCAGCCAAGACGCGGACAGGGTCTACGAGCAGTACTTC
CASSQDADRVYEQYF
>NA|NA|TRBJ2-1|TRBV5-1|13
TGTGCCAGCAGCCCACGCCCTAGCGATGAGCAGTTCTTC
CASSPRPSDEQFF
>NA|NA|TRBJ1-5|TRBV5-1|16
TGTGCCAGCAGCTTGTATGGAGGCACTAGCAATCAGCCCCAGCATTTT
CASSLYGGTSNQPQHF
>NA|NA|TRBJ2-3|TRBV6-4|13
TGTGCCAGCAGTGAGACCGAGGCAGATACGCAGTATTTT
CASSETEADTQYF
>NA|NA|TRBJ1-5|TRBV2|14
TGTGCCAGCACCCGGACGGCCTCGGGGGAGCCCCAGCATTTT
CASTRTASGEPQHF
>NA|TRBD1|TRBJ2-5|TRBV3-1/TRBV3-2|14
TGTGCCAGCAGCCACTACAGGGGACGGGAGACCCAGTACTTC
CASSHYRGRETQYF
>NA|NA|TRBJ1-2|TRBV12-3/TRBV12-4|12
TGTGCCAGCACCCCCTTGGGGTTAGGCTACACCTTC
CASTPLGLGYTF
>NA|TRBD2|TRBJ2-2|TRBV5-5|16
TGTGCCAGCAGCCCCGGGACTAGCACACGGTCGGAGGAGCTGTTTTTT
CASSPGTSTRSEELFF